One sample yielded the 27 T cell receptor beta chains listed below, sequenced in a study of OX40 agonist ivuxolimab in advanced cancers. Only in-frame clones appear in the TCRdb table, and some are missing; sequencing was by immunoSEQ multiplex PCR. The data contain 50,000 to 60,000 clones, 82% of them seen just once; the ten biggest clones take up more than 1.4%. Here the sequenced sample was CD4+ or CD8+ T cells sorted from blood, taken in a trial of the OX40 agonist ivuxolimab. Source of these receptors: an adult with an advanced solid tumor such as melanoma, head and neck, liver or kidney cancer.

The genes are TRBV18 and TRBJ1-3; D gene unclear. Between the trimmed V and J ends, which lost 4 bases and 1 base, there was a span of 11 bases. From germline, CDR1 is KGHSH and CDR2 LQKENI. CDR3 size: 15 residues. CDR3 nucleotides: TGTGCCAGCTCACTCCCAAAGAGTTCTGGAAACACCATATATTTT. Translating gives CASSLPKSSGNTIYF.

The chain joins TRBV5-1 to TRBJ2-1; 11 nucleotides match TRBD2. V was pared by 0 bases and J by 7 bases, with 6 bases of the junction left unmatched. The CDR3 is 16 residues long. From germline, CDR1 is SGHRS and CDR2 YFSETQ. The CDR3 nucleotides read TGCGCCAGCAGCTTGGAGCTAGCGGGGGGCGGGAATGAGCAGTTCTTC. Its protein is CASSLELAGGGNEQFF. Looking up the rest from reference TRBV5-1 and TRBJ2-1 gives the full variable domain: KAGVTQTPRYLIKTRGQQVTLSCSPISGHRSVSWYQQTPGQGLQFLFEYFSETQRNKGNFPGRFSGRQFSNSRSEMNVSTLELGDSALYLCASSLELAGGGNEQFFGPGTRLTVL.

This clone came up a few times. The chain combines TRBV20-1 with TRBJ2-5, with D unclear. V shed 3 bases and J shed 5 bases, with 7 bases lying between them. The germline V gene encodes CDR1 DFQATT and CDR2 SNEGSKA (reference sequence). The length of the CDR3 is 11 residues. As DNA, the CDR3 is TGCAGTGCTAGGATGCGGGAGACCCAGTACTTC. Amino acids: CSARMRETQYF.

CDR3 in amino acids: CASKRGPTEAFF. The CDR3 region has the DNA TGTGCCAGCAAGAGGGGCCCCACTGAAGCTTTCTTT. This rearrangement joins TRBV2 to TRBJ1-1; a possible D gene is TRBD1 (5 bases). Germline assignment: CDR1 SNHLY and CDR2 FYNNEI. The CDR3 extends over 12 amino acids. The V end lost 7 bases, the J end lost 4 bases, and 10 bases lay between the germline ends.

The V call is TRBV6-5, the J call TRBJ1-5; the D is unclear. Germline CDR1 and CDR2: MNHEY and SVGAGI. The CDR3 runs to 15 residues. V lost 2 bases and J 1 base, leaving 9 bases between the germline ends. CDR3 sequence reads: CASSYVLTSNQPQHF. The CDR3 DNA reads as TGTGCCAGCAGTTACGTCCTGACAAGCAATCAGCCCCAGCATTTT.

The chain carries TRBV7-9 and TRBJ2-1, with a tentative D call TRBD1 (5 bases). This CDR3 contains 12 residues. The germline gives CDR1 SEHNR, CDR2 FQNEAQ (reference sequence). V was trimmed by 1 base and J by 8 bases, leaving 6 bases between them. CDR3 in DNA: TGTGCCAGCAGCTTAGTCAGGGATGAGCAGTTCTTC. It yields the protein CASSLVRDEQFF.

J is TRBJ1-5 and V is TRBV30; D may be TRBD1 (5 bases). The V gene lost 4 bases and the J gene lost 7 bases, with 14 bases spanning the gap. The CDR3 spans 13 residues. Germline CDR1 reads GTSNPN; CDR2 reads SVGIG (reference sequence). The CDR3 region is CAWTRGGNQPQHF. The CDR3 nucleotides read TGTGCCTGGACCCGGGGGGGGAACCAGCCCCAGCATTTT. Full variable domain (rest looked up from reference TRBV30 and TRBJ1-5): SQTIHQWPATLVQPVGSPLSLECTVEGTSNPNLYWYRQAAGRGLQLLFYSVGIGQISSEVPQNLSASRPQDRQFILSSKKLLLSDSGFYLCAWTRGGNQPQHFGDGTRLSIL.

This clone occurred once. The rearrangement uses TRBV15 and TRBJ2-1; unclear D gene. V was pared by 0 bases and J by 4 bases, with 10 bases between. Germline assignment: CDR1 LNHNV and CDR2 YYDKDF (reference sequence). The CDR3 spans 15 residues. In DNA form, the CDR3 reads TGTGCCACCAGCAGAGATAGGATGGAATACAATGAGCAGTTCTTC. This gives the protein CATSRDRMEYNEQFF. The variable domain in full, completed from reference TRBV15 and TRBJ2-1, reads DAMVIQNPRYQVTQFGKPVTLSCSQTLNHNVMYWYQQKSSQAPKLLFHYYDKDFNNEADTPDNFQSRRPNTSFCFLDIRSPGLGDTAMYLCATSRDRMEYNEQFFGPGTRLTVL.

As DNA, the CDR3 is TGTGCCAGCAGTTACTCTCAACTAGCGGGAGCCCTAGGGCAGTACTTC. Protein product: CASSYSQLAGALGQYF. This chain connects TRBV6-5 to TRBJ2-7, with 11 bases that match TRBD2. This CDR3 spans 16 amino acids. Germline-derived CDR1 and CDR2 are MNHEY and SVGAGI. Trimming cost V 0 bases and J 9 bases; bases outside gene matches: 10.

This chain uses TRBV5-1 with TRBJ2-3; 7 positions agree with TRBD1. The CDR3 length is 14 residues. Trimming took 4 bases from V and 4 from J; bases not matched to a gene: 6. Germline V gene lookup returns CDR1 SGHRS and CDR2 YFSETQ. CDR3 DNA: TGCGCCAGCAGCGTAAGACAGGGCGCAGATACGCAGTATTTT. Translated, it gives CASSVRQGADTQYF.

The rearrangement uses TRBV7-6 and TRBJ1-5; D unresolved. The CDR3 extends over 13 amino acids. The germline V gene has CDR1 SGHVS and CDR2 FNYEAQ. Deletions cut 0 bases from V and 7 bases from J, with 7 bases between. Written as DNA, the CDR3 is TGTGCCAGCAGCTTAGCAGGGTCACAGCCCCAGCATTTT. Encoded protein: CASSLAGSQPQHF.

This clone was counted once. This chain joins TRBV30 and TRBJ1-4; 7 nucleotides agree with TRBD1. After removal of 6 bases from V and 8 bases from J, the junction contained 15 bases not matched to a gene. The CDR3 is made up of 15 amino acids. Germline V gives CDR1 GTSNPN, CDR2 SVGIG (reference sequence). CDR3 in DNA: TGTGCCTGCCAGCCCACAGGGGCCTCAACCGAAAAACTGTTTTTT. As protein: CACQPTGASTEKLFF.

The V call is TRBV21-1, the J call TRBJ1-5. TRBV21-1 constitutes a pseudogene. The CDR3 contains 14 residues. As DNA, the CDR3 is TGTGCCAGCGGGGAGGGCTATAGCAATCAGCCCCAGCATTTT. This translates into CASGEGYSNQPQHF.

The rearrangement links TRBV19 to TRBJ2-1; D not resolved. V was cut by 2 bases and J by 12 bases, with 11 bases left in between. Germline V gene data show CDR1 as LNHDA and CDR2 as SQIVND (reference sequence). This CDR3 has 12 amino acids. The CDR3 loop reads CASSIQHAPQFF. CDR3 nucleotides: TGTGCCAGTAGTATACAACATGCTCCGCAGTTCTTC.

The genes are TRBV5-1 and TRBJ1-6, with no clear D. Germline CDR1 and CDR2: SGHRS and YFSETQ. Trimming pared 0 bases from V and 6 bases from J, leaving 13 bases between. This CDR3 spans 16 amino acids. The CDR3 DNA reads TGCGCCAGCAGCTTGGGGATGGCAGCGCGTAATTCACCCCTCCACTTT. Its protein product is CASSLGMAARNSPLHF.

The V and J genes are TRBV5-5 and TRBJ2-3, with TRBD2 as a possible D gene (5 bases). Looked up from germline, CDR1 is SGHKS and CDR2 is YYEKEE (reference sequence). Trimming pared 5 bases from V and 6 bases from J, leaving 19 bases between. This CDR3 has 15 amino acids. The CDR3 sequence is CASSHRSLASDTQYF. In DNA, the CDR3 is TGTGCCAGCAGTCATAGAAGCCTAGCATCCGATACGCAGTATTTT.

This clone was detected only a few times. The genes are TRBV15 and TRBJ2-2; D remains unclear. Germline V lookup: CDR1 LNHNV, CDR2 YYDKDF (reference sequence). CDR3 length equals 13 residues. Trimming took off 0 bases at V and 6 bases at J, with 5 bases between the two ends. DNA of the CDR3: TGTGCCACCAGCAGAGAACTTTCCGGGGAGCTGTTTTTT. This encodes CATSRELSGELFF.

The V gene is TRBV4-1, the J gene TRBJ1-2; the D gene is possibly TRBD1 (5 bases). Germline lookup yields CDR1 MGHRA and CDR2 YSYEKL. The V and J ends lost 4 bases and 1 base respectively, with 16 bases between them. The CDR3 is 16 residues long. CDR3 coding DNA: TGCGCCAGCAGCCGTGAGTCCGAGGGGTTTAACTATGGCTACACCTTC. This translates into CASSRESEGFNYGYTF.

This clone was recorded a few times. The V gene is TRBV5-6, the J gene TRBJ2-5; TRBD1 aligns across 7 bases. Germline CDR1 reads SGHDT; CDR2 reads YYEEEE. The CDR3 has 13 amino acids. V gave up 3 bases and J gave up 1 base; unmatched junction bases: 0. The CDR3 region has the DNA TGTGCCAGCAGCTGGGACAGCCAAGAGACCCAGTACTTC. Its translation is CASSWDSQETQYF.

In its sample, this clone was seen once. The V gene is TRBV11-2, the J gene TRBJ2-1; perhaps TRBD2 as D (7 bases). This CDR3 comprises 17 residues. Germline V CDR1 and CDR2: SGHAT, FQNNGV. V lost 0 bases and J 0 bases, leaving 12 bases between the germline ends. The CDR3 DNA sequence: TGTGCCAGCAGCTTAGAAGGGGGGGGATTCTCCTACAATGAGCAGTTCTTC. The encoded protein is CASSLEGGGFSYNEQFF.

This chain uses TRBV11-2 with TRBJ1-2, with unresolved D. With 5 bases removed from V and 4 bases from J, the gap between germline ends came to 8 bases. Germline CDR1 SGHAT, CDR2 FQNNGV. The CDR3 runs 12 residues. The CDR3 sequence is CASSLTGYGYTF. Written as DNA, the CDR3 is TGTGCCAGCAGCCTCACTGGCTATGGCTACACCTTC.

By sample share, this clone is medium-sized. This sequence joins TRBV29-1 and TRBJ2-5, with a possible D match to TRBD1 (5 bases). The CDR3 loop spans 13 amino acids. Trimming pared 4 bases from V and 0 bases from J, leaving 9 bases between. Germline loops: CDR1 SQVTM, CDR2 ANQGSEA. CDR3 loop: CSVVGHDQETQYF. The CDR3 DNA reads TGCAGCGTTGTTGGACATGACCAAGAGACCCAGTACTTC.

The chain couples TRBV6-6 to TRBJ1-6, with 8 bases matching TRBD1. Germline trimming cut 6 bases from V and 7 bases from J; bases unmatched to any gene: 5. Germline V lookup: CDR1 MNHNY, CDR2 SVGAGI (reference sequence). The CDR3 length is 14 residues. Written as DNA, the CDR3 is TGTGCCAGCAGCCTACAGGGGGACAATTCACCCCTCCACTTT. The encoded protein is CASSLQGDNSPLHF.

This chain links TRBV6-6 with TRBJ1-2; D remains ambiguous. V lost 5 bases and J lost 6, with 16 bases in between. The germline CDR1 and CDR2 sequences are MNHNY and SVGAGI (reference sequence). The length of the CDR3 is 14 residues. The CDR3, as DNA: TGTGCCAGCAGTACGGGCCCCCCCCGAGATGGCTACACCTTC. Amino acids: CASSTGPPRDGYTF.

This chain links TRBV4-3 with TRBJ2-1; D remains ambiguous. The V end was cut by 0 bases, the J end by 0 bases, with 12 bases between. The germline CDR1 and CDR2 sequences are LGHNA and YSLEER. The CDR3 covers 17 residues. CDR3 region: CASSQDLDRRSYNEQFF. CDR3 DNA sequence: TGCGCCAGCAGCCAAGACCTCGACCGGCGCTCCTACAATGAGCAGTTCTTC.

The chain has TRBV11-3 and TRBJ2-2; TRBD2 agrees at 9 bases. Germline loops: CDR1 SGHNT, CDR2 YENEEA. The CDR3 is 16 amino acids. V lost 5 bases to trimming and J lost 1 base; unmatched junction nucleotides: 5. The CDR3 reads CASSTRLAENTGELFF. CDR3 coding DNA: TGTGCCAGCAGCACCAGACTAGCGGAGAACACCGGGGAGCTGTTTTTT.

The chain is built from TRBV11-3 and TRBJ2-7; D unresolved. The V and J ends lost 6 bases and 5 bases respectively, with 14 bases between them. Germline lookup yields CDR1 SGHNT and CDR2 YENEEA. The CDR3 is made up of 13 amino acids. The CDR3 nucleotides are TGTGCCAGCAGTCCGAACAGAAATAACGAGCAGTACTTC. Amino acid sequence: CASSPNRNNEQYF. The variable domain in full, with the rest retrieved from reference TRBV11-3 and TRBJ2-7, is EAGVVQSPRYKIIEKKQPVAFWCNPISGHNTLYWYLQNLGQGPELLIRYENEEAVDDSQLPKDRFSAERLKGVDSTLKIQPAELGDSAVYLCASSPNRNNEQYFGPGTRLTVT.